Listed below are T cell receptor beta chains from one sample, sequenced in a study of cytomegalovirus exposure and HLA in healthy donors. The method was immunoSEQ multiplex PCR; TCRdb's version includes in-frame clones alone and lacks a portion of them. The data contain approximately 190,000 clones, roughly 80% of them singletons. Input material: PBMCs. The receptors shown here come from a woman aged 25 to 39 in good health and CMV-seropositive. Both conserved end residues are part of each CDR3. A D gene is named only where the DNA matches it firmly. Rows may omit the clone size; those that give it use once, few, many or a size class.

v_call: TRBV30; d_call: .; clone_size: .; j_call: TRBJ2-5; cdr3_aa: CAWSKSDRETQYF; cdr3_nt: TGTGCCTGGAGTAAGAGCGACAGAGAGACCCAGTACTTC
v_call: TRBV7-2; d_call: .; clone_size: .; j_call: TRBJ1-5; cdr3_aa: CASSLSGHHSNQPQHF; cdr3_nt: TGTGCCAGCAGCTTAAGTGGACACCATAGCAATCAGCCCCAGCATTTT
v_call: TRBV6-6; d_call: TRBD1; clone_size: .; j_call: TRBJ1-4; cdr3_aa: CASSYGPGQANEKLFF; cdr3_nt: TGTGCCAGCAGTTACGGCCCGGGACAGGCTAATGAAAAACTGTTTTTT
v_call: TRBV2; d_call: TRBD2; clone_size: .; j_call: TRBJ2-3; cdr3_aa: CASSTIAGGTDTQYF; cdr3_nt: TGTGCCAGCAGTACCATAGCGGGAGGGACAGATACGCAGTATTTT
v_call: TRBV9; d_call: .; clone_size: .; j_call: TRBJ2-1; cdr3_aa: CASSPQTYNEQFF; cdr3_nt: TGTGCCAGCAGCCCTCAGACCTACAATGAGCAGTTCTTC
v_call: TRBV9; d_call: TRBD1; clone_size: .; j_call: TRBJ1-2; cdr3_aa: CASSMRTGGLHGYTF; cdr3_nt: TGTGCCAGCAGCATGAGGACAGGGGGCCTACATGGCTACACCTTC
v_call: TRBV29-1; d_call: .; clone_size: .; j_call: TRBJ1-1; cdr3_aa: CSATPDTEAFF; cdr3_nt: TGCAGCGCTACTCCGGACACTGAAGCTTTCTTT
v_call: TRBV9; d_call: .; clone_size: few; j_call: TRBJ2-5; cdr3_aa: CASSTSLFETQYF; cdr3_nt: TGTGCCAGCAGTACTAGTCTCTTCGAGACCCAGTACTTC
v_call: TRBV2; d_call: .; clone_size: .; j_call: TRBJ1-4; cdr3_aa: CASSVGRGLFF; cdr3_nt: TGTGCCAGCAGTGTGGGCAGAGGGCTGTTTTTT
v_call: TRBV15; d_call: TRBD2; clone_size: .; j_call: TRBJ2-7; cdr3_aa: CATSREFSSGGDEQYF; cdr3_nt: TGTGCCACCAGCAGAGAATTTTCTAGCGGGGGAGACGAGCAGTACTTC
v_call: TRBV6-5; d_call: .; clone_size: .; j_call: TRBJ2-7; cdr3_aa: CASRAGQAGSYEQYF; cdr3_nt: TGTGCCAGCAGGGCCGGGCAGGCGGGGTCCTACGAGCAGTACTTC
v_call: TRBV18; d_call: TRBD1; clone_size: .; j_call: TRBJ1-5; cdr3_aa: CASSPETGGNQPQHF; cdr3_nt: TGTGCCAGCTCACCAGAGACAGGGGGCAATCAGCCCCAGCATTTT
v_call: TRBV18; d_call: .; clone_size: .; j_call: TRBJ1-1; cdr3_aa: CASSPMSVNTEAFF; cdr3_nt: TGTGCCAGCTCACCAATGTCGGTGAACACTGAAGCTTTCTTT
v_call: TRBV7-9; d_call: TRBD1; clone_size: .; j_call: TRBJ2-7; cdr3_aa: CASSTIQGASDEQYF; cdr3_nt: TGTGCCAGCAGCACAATACAGGGGGCGTCGGACGAGCAGTACTTC
v_call: TRBV6-5; d_call: TRBD1; clone_size: .; j_call: TRBJ1-5; cdr3_aa: CASSSPGTGNQPQHF; cdr3_nt: TGTGCCAGCAGTTCTCCCGGGACAGGGAATCAGCCCCAGCATTTT
v_call: TRBV2; d_call: TRBD1; clone_size: .; j_call: TRBJ2-1; cdr3_aa: CAIPQKPGGQGNYNEQFF; cdr3_nt: TGTGCCATCCCCCAGAAGCCCGGTGGACAGGGGAACTACAATGAGCAGTTCTTC
v_call: TRBV6-4; d_call: .; clone_size: few; j_call: TRBJ1-6; cdr3_aa: CASSSDGNNSPLHF; cdr3_nt: TGTGCCAGCAGTTCCGACGGGAATAATTCACCCCTCCACTTT
v_call: TRBV27; d_call: .; clone_size: .; j_call: TRBJ2-1; cdr3_aa: CASSSTRIIQFF; cdr3_nt: TGTGCCAGCAGTTCCACCAGGATCATACAGTTCTTC
v_call: TRBV18; d_call: TRBD1; clone_size: .; j_call: TRBJ1-3; cdr3_aa: CASSTTGGLNTIYF; cdr3_nt: TGTGCCAGCTCAACAACAGGGGGCTTGAACACCATATATTTT
v_call: TRBV6-5; d_call: TRBD2; clone_size: .; j_call: TRBJ2-3; cdr3_aa: CASSWGGSTDTQYF; cdr3_nt: TGTGCCAGCAGTTGGGGGGGGAGCACAGATACGCAGTATTTT
v_call: TRBV19; d_call: TRBD1; clone_size: .; j_call: TRBJ1-5; cdr3_aa: CASRTGQGEQPQHF; cdr3_nt: TGTGCCAGTAGGACCGGACAGGGAGAACAGCCCCAGCATTTT
v_call: TRBV27; d_call: .; clone_size: once; j_call: TRBJ2-2; cdr3_aa: CASSLMGAFAGELFF; cdr3_nt: TGTGCCAGCAGTTTGATGGGGGCGTTCGCCGGGGAGCTGTTTTTT
v_call: TRBV15; d_call: .; clone_size: few; j_call: TRBJ1-3; cdr3_aa: CATSRGGSGNTIYF; cdr3_nt: TGTGCCACCAGCAGAGGAGGGTCTGGAAACACCATATATTTT
v_call: TRBV18; d_call: TRBD2; clone_size: .; j_call: TRBJ2-2; cdr3_aa: CASSPPSLAGVDTGELFF; cdr3_nt: TGTGCCAGCTCACCACCGTCGTTAGCGGGAGTCGACACCGGGGAGCTGTTTTTT
v_call: TRBV4-3; d_call: .; clone_size: few; j_call: TRBJ2-3; cdr3_aa: CASSQDKGTSGTQYF; cdr3_nt: TGCGCCAGCAGCCAAGACAAAGGGACATCGGGTACGCAGTATTTT
v_call: TRBV6-4; d_call: .; clone_size: .; j_call: TRBJ1-4; cdr3_aa: CASAQSPRLGEKLFF; cdr3_nt: TGTGCCAGCGCGCAATCCCCCAGGTTGGGTGAAAAACTGTTTTTT
v_call: TRBV7-7; d_call: TRBD2; clone_size: .; j_call: TRBJ2-1; cdr3_aa: CASRPLAGGQFF; cdr3_nt: TGTGCTAGCAGACCCCTAGCGGGGGGGCAGTTCTTC
v_call: TRBV6-6; d_call: .; clone_size: few; j_call: TRBJ1-3; cdr3_aa: CASSYPGGYSGNTIYF; cdr3_nt: TGTGCCAGCAGTTACCCGGGGGGCTACTCTGGAAACACCATATATTTT
v_call: TRBV6-1; d_call: TRBD2; clone_size: .; j_call: TRBJ2-7; cdr3_aa: CASSEPGTSGSYEQYF; cdr3_nt: TGTGCCAGCAGTGAACCCGGGACTAGCGGCTCCTACGAGCAGTACTTC
v_call: TRBV4-1; d_call: .; clone_size: .; j_call: TRBJ2-3; cdr3_aa: CASSRRSTASTDTQYF; cdr3_nt: TGCGCCAGCAGCCGCCGATCGACAGCTAGCACAGATACGCAGTATTTT
v_call: TRBV5-4; d_call: .; clone_size: .; j_call: TRBJ2-7; cdr3_aa: CASSLQVTGSYEQYF; cdr3_nt: TGTGCCAGCAGCTTGCAAGTTACAGGATCCTACGAGCAGTACTTC